Presented here are 12 T cell receptor beta chains from one specimen sequenced in a study of type 1 and type 2 diabetes patients. Genomic DNA was the PCR template. The TCR beta CDR3 region was amplified using 30 forward and 13 reverse primers. TCRdb reprocessed the multiplex PCR reads via MiXCR and lists one record per CDR3 protein. The repertoire holds under 300,000 distinct CDR3 sequences, with around 47% as singletons. The source material was peripheral blood mononuclear cells (PBMCs). The receptor source for this set is a man aged 18 to 30 with type 2 diabetes.

CDR3 nucleotides: TGTGCCAGCAGAGGGATAAATTACAATGAGCAGTTCTTC. Translation: CASRGINYNEQFF. The V call is TRBV11-1, the J call TRBJ2-1; D remains unclear. In germline, CDR1 is SGHAT, CDR2 FQDESV (reference sequence). The CDR3 is 13 residues long. Trimming cost V 6 bases and J 4 bases, with 10 bases left between them.

This clonotype was found many times. The CDR3 loop reads CASIGRHTGELFF. CDR3 bases: TGTGCCAGCATTGGACGGCACACCGGGGAGCTGTTTTTT. The chain couples TRBV25-1 to TRBJ2-2; D gene ambiguous. Between the trimmed V and J ends, which lost 7 bases and 3 bases, there was a span of 9 bases. CDR1 MGHDK and CDR2 SYGVNS come from the germline V gene. This CDR3 is built from 13 residues.

This clonotype appeared once. This rearrangement joins TRBV30 to TRBJ1-4; D unresolved. Trimming removed 8 bases from V and 7 bases from J, with 14 bases in between. This CDR3 is built from 12 residues. Per germline, CDR1 GTSNPN and CDR2 SVGIG (reference sequence). In DNA form, the CDR3 reads TGTGCCGGATATGGAGGTAGTGAAAAACTGTTTTTT. Protein sequence: CAGYGGSEKLFF.

CDR3 in amino acids: CASSLSDGDYQPQHF. The CDR3 DNA reads TGCGCCAGCAGTCTTTCTGACGGGGATTATCAGCCCCAGCATTTT. The chain has TRBV10-2 and TRBJ1-5; D gene uncertain. CDR1 and CDR2 from the germline V gene are WSHSY and SAAADI. V was shortened by 5 bases and J by 5 bases, with 16 bases between the two germline ends. The CDR3 is 15 residues long.

The chain has TRBV18 and TRBJ1-1, with TRBD1 matching 11 bases. Per germline, CDR1 KGHSH and CDR2 LQKENI. The J segment lost 5 bases and the V segment lost 5 bases, leaving 4 bases of the junction unmatched. The CDR3 length is 14 residues. The CDR3 loop is CASSDGQGATEAFF. The CDR3 region has the DNA TGTGCCAGCTCAGACGGACAGGGGGCGACTGAAGCTTTCTTT.

This clonotype has a handful of counts. The chain uses TRBV27 and TRBJ2-5, with D perhaps assigned TRBD1 or TRBD2 (6 bases each). Germline values: CDR1 MNHEY, CDR2 SMNVEV (reference sequence). Between the trimmed V and J ends, which lost 4 bases and 2 bases, there was a span of 14 bases. This CDR3 is built from 15 residues. This CDR3 is CASSWVGGGQETQYF. The CDR3 coding sequence is TGTGCCAGCAGTTGGGTAGGAGGGGGGCAAGAGACCCAGTACTTC.

This chain joins TRBV7-8 and TRBJ2-5; 11 bases map to TRBD1. J lost 5 bases, V lost 5 bases, and 10 bases had no gene match. CDR1 SGHVS and CDR2 FQNEAQ come from the germline V gene. This CDR3 region has 16 residues. CDR3 in amino acids: CASSPGTGGFGETQYF. The CDR3 DNA reads TGTGCCAGCAGCCCCGGGACAGGGGGGTTCGGGGAGACCCAGTACTTC.

V and J are TRBV5-6 and TRBJ2-6; 7 nucleotides align to TRBD1. Germline V gene sequence: CDR1 SGHDT, CDR2 YYEEEE. This CDR3 has 16 amino acids. V lost 3 bases and J lost 0; bases outside the gene matches: 3. In nucleotides, the CDR3 is TGTGCCAGCAGCTGGGGACAGCCCTCTGGGGCCAACGTCCTGACTTTC. It codes for CASSWGQPSGANVLTF.

The chain employs TRBV20-1 and TRBJ2-1; TRBD2 aligns across 7 bases. This CDR3 has 16 amino acids. Unmatched junction bases numbered 5, after V lost 0 bases and J lost 0 bases. Germline CDR1 reads DFQATT; CDR2 reads SNEGSKA (reference sequence). In DNA, the CDR3 is TGCAGTGCTAGAGAACCACTAGCGCTCTCCTACAATGAGCAGTTCTTC. It yields the protein CSAREPLALSYNEQFF.

This clonotype was observed a handful of times. The V and J genes are TRBV6-5 and TRBJ2-7; tentatively, D is TRBD2 (6 bases). CDR3 size: 11 residues. V was clipped by 10 bases and J by 4 bases, with 11 bases between them. Germline V lookup: CDR1 MNHEY, CDR2 SVGAGI. The chain's CDR3 is CATLAEYEQYF. As DNA, the CDR3 is TGTGCCACCTTAGCGGAGTACGAGCAGTACTTC.

V and J are TRBV30 and TRBJ2-3; TRBD1 might be the D (6 bases). This CDR3 region has 16 residues. Trimming shortened V by 1 base and J by 4 bases, and 18 bases separated the two germline ends. The germline gives CDR1 GTSNPN, CDR2 SVGIG (reference sequence). The CDR3 sequence is CAWSGTAALDADTQYF. The CDR3 bases are TGTGCCTGGAGTGGGACAGCAGCCTTAGATGCAGATACGCAGTATTTT.

To note about this clonotype: One end of the junction does not line up with germline, which may come from a read error. This chain joins TRBV7-6 and TRBJ1-2, with 7 positions matching TRBD1. Germline lookup yields CDR1 SGHVS and CDR2 FNYEAQ. The CDR3 sequence is 14 residues long. This CDR3 is CASSPVDRESGYTF. The CDR3 bases are TGTGCTAGCAGCCCCGTCGACAGGGAAAGTGGCTACACCTTC.